The sequence of this T cell receptor beta chain was determined in a study of T cell responses to AZD1222 COVID-19 vaccine (dated by TCRdb to the early 2020s). The study in broad terms: TCR sequencing was performed for more than 230 trial participants, of whom roughly 200 were given two doses of AZD1222 and some 26 were given two doses of MenACWY control vaccine. Trial participants were enrolled by age into 18-55, 56-69 and 70-plus year subgroups, with roughly 160, 29 and 62 TCR-sequenced participants respectively. Points the paper makes about the study in general: Conclusions about previously exposed vaccinees are limited because only five to seven AZD1222 recipients were SARS-CoV-2 seropositive at baseline. The 56-69-year group was small, and its depth increase did not reach significance, likely because of low power. The whole spike protein was spanned by vaccine-associated CD4 TCRs, and dominant responses were seen in regions 160-218 and 743-854. Most participants were white British and females outnumbered males, and the authors suggested that clonal diversity may have been underestimated. After two AZD1222 doses, both the breadth and the depth of spike-specific TCRs were significantly higher than at day 0 and than in MenACWY recipients. No day 14 peak-response samples were available, so repertoires were characterized only after the peak T cell response. Reportedly, almost half of the unique spike-specific TCRs recognized epitopes lying outside the regions that are mutated in the B.1.351 and B.1.1.7 variants.

This specimen's time point label, per the study, means: about 28 days (+/-7) after the second vaccine dose. AZD1222 recipients whose second dose came at about 4 weeks and those whose second dose came at about 12 weeks were combined into one group, since spike-specific TCR depth and breadth did not differ between the two schedules. Vaccinee samples were obtained from the UK trials COV001 and COV002, which included a single-blind randomized controlled phase 2/3 trial of AZD1222 (ChAdOx1 nCoV-19) in healthy adults. Trial participant PBMC samples were collected at day 0 and day 28 after the second dose for TCRbeta chain sequencing. From the cysteine up to the phenylalanine, the CDR3 has a length of 16 residues. Only CDR3 DNA is held: 48 bases, read in frame from base 1. As encoded in the germline V gene, CDR1 is MNHEY while CDR2 is SVGAGI. Trimming at the junction amounts to 2 bases on V and 7 bases on J, and the germline ends lie 18 bases apart.

This clone was found once. Its antigen is unknown. No much larger clone exists at a distance of one base, and base qualities are not known. The CDR3 regions of human TCRbeta chains were subjected to immunosequencing. In the original analysis: Repertoire TCRs were checked for matches against a reference library of SARS-CoV-2-specific TCRs that had been generated using the MIRA antigen-specificity platform. Breadth was defined as the fraction of unique TCRs that were SARS-CoV-2-associated, and depth was defined as the fraction of total T cells that were SARS-CoV-2-associated. Using the MIRA data, each spike-specific TCR was assigned both to the spike region to which the TCR was reactive and to a CD4 or CD8 class. Log10-transformed breadth and depth values were compared by one-way ANOVA with Sidak's multiple comparisons tests. TCRdb obtained this table from immuneACCESS and retained in-frame rearrangements with V and J assigned. These tables miss some clones; where compared with another copy, unresolved V genes account for less than half of the shortfall, and the remainder is unexplained. The DNA gave D and trimming, while V, J and clone size come from that table. The sample table records approximately 110,000 clones; about 87% of these occur just once. The ten top clones hold 5.5% to 7.5% of the sample.

The chain joins TRBV6-5 to TRBJ1-5, with TRBD1 as a weak D call on 5 bases. Source: peripheral blood, taken 28 days after the second AZD1222 dose. The receptor comes from an adult who received the AZD1222 COVID-19 vaccine. The DNA reads as follows: TGTGCCAGCAGTTACCCTCCTAGCAGGGCGGTGCAGCCCCAGCATTTT. This gives the protein CASSYPPSRAVQPQHF.